A single sample gave rise to the 25 T cell receptor beta chains below, sequenced in a study of OX40 agonist ivuxolimab in advanced cancers. Assay: immunoSEQ multiplex PCR; the TCRdb copy retains only in-frame clones and omits some. The table records 70,000 to 85,000 clones, 84% of them present only once. Source: CD4+ or CD8+ T cells sorted from blood, taken in a trial of the OX40 agonist ivuxolimab. These TCRs come from an adult with an advanced solid tumor such as melanoma, head and neck, liver or kidney cancer.

The genes are TRBV7-7 and TRBJ2-7; 7 nucleotides match TRBD2. This CDR3 is 14 amino acids long. The junction had 10 bases not matched to a gene; V was cut back by 6 bases and J by 5 bases. CDR1 is SSHAT, CDR2 FNYEAQ, per germline (reference sequence). As DNA, the CDR3 is TGTGCCAGCAGTACTGGACTAGGTGCAAACGAGCAGTACTTC. It encodes CASSTGLGANEQYF.

This clone showed up just a few times. The chain employs TRBV4-3 and TRBJ2-6, with a tentative D call TRBD2 (5 bases). V was clipped by 0 bases and J by 3 bases, with 21 bases between them. Germline values: CDR1 LGHNA, CDR2 YSLEER. CDR3 length equals 20 residues. CDR3 nucleotide sequence: TGCGCCAGCAGCCAAGATTTAAGGCGCCTCGGGAAGGGTGGGGCCAACGTCCTGACTTTC. Protein: CASSQDLRRLGKGGANVLTF.

The rearrangement uses TRBV19 and TRBJ2-2, with TRBD1 matching over 7 bases. The CDR3 has 14 amino acids. Germline V gene data show CDR1 as LNHDA and CDR2 as SQIVND (reference sequence). V lost 6 bases and J lost 1; bases outside the gene matches: 2. The CDR3 region is CASRRTGNTGELFF. CDR3 DNA: TGTGCCAGTAGGCGGACAGGGAACACCGGGGAGCTGTTTTTT. Full variable domain (outside the CDR3, taken from reference TRBV19 and TRBJ2-2): DGGITQSPKYLFRKEGQNVTLSCEQNLNHDAMYWYRQDPGQGLRLIYYSQIVNDFQKGDIAEGYSVSREKKESFPLTVTSAQKNPTAFYLCASRRTGNTGELFFGEGSRLTVL.

This chain links TRBV4-1 with TRBJ2-4; D is undetermined. Germline values: CDR1 MGHRA, CDR2 YSYEKL. The CDR3 is 18 residues long. Trimming cost V 4 bases and J 0 bases, with 19 bases left between them. CDR3 protein: CASSPMASSWEAKNIQYF. CDR3 nucleotides: TGCGCCAGCAGCCCGATGGCGAGTTCCTGGGAAGCCAAAAACATTCAGTACTTC.

This chain links TRBV28 with TRBJ1-4; D is uncertain. CDR3 length: 15 residues. V dropped 5 bases and J dropped 0 bases, with 10 bases sitting between them. CDR1 and CDR2 (germline): MDHEN, SYDVKM. In nucleotides, the CDR3 is TGTGCCAGCAGTGTCTACAGAGCAACTAATGAAAAACTGTTTTTT. This codes for CASSVYRATNEKLFF. Complete variable domain (other parts from reference TRBV28 and TRBJ1-4): DVKVTQSSRYLVKRTGEKVFLECVQDMDHENMFWYRQDPGLGLRLIYFSYDVKMKEKGDIPEGYSVSREKKERFSLILESASTNQTSMYLCASSVYRATNEKLFFGSGTQLSVL.

This clone has just a few counts. This rearrangement joins TRBV6-1 to TRBJ1-5, with 7 bases matching TRBD1. CDR3 size: 14 residues. V dropped 7 bases and J dropped 2; count of bases not matched to a gene: 5. CDR1 is MNHNS and CDR2 is SASEGT in the germline V gene. The CDR3 spells CASIPGGGNQPQHF. CDR3 coding DNA: TGTGCCAGCATTCCAGGGGGAGGCAATCAGCCCCAGCATTTT.

The rearrangement joins TRBV5-1 to TRBJ2-7, with TRBD1 identical over 9 bases. The germline V gene encodes CDR1 SGHRS and CDR2 YFSETQ. The ends lost 2 bases at V and 4 bases at J; junction bases unmatched: 10. This CDR3 region has 16 residues. The CDR3 loop is CASSLAGTGRGYEQYF. CDR3 bases: TGCGCCAGCAGCTTAGCCGGGACAGGGAGGGGATACGAGCAGTACTTC. The full variable domain, its missing parts supplied by reference TRBV5-1 and TRBJ2-7, is KAGVTQTPRYLIKTRGQQVTLSCSPISGHRSVSWYQQTPGQGLQFLFEYFSETQRNKGNFPGRFSGRQFSNSRSEMNVSTLELGDSALYLCASSLAGTGRGYEQYFGPGTRLTVT.

The chain links TRBV7-9 to TRBJ2-1; perhaps TRBD1 as D (6 bases). Germline V gives CDR1 SEHNR, CDR2 FQNEAQ (reference sequence). With 1 base removed from V and 6 bases from J, the gap between germline ends came to 13 bases. The CDR3 covers 15 residues. The CDR3 reads CASSLGQGSVNEQFF. CDR3 coding DNA: TGTGCCAGCAGCTTAGGCCAGGGGAGCGTCAATGAGCAGTTCTTC.

This clone turned up a few times. The V and J genes are TRBV4-2 and TRBJ2-1, with 14 bases matching TRBD2. This CDR3 is built from 18 residues. J was trimmed by 0 bases and V by 6 bases; bases with no gene match: 7. Germline V CDR1 and CDR2: LGHNA, YNFKEQ. Written as DNA, the CDR3 is TGTGCCAGCAGGTGGACTAGCGGGAGGCCGAGCTCCTACAATGAGCAGTTCTTC. Translating it yields CASRWTSGRPSSYNEQFF.

In the case of this clone: At one boundary the junction diverges from the germline segment, which might be a read error. The chain combines TRBV5-6 with TRBJ2-7, with D possibly being TRBD1 or TRBD2 (5 bases each). The CDR3 is 12 amino acids. Per germline, CDR1 SGHDT and CDR2 YYEEEE. CDR3 loop: CASSLGSGEGDF. The DNA for the CDR3 is TGTGCCAGCAGCTTGGGTTCCGGGGAAGGGGACTTC.

This chain connects TRBV7-9 to TRBJ1-3; no reliable D call. Between the trimmed V and J ends, which lost 3 bases and 6 bases, there was a span of 12 bases. The CDR3 runs to 14 residues. From germline, CDR1 is SEHNR and CDR2 FQNEAQ (reference sequence). The CDR3 sequence: CASSLLQSINTIYF. The CDR3 coding sequence is TGTGCCAGCAGCTTGCTCCAGTCGATAAACACCATATATTTT.

V usage is TRBV11-2 and J usage is TRBJ2-1; 10 bases are a match to TRBD2. Germline CDR1 and CDR2: SGHAT and FQNNGV. V was clipped by 1 base and J by 2 bases; unmatched bases: 5. The CDR3 runs to 17 residues. For the CDR3, the DNA is TGTGCCAGCAGCTTAGCCCTCAGCGGGGGGGCCTACAATGAGCAGTTCTTC. Its translation is CASSLALSGGAYNEQFF.

The V gene is TRBV29-1, the J gene TRBJ2-1; possible D gene TRBD2, 5 bases. CDR1 and CDR2 from the germline V gene are SQVTM and ANQGSEA. The CDR3 is 12 amino acids. Trimming removed 6 bases at V and 6 bases at J, with 12 bases between. The CDR3 spells CSVLEGFNEQFF. CDR3 coding DNA: TGCAGCGTACTAGAGGGTTTCAATGAGCAGTTCTTC.

The V gene is TRBV4-2, the J gene TRBJ2-7, with D tentatively TRBD1 or TRBD2 (5 bases each). CDR1 LGHNA and CDR2 YNFKEQ come from the germline V gene. CDR3 length equals 17 residues. The germline V and J ends were trimmed by 0 bases and 1 base, with 16 bases remaining between them. The chain's CDR3 is CASSQEPPGRGSYEQYF. For the CDR3, the DNA is TGTGCCAGCAGCCAAGAACCCCCGGGACGCGGATCCTACGAGCAGTACTTC.

The V call is TRBV19, the J call TRBJ2-3; 7 bases agree with TRBD2. The V and J ends lost 3 bases and 3 bases, in that order; junction bases with no gene match: 6. CDR1 is LNHDA and CDR2 is SQIVND in the germline V gene (reference sequence). This CDR3 spans 15 amino acids. CDR3: CASSIGGDITDTQYF. The CDR3 nucleotides are TGTGCCAGTAGTATTGGGGGGGATATAACAGATACGCAGTATTTT.

V and J are TRBV28 and TRBJ1-3; 8 bases are shared with TRBD1. In germline, CDR1 is MDHEN, CDR2 SYDVKM. Losses at the gene ends were 10 bases for V and 2 bases for J; bases not matched to a gene: 7. This CDR3 contains 14 residues. Written as DNA, the CDR3 is TGTGCCACCGAAGGACAGGGAACTGGAAACACCATATATTTT. As protein: CATEGQGTGNTIYF.

The rearrangement links TRBV4-3 to TRBJ1-2, with TRBD1 matching 8 bases. The CDR3 spans 15 residues. Germline CDR1 is LGHNA and CDR2 is YSLEER. V lost 3 bases and J lost 5; bases outside the gene matches: 8. CDR3 in amino acids: CASSHLDRVGYGYTF. CDR3 DNA: TGCGCCAGCAGCCACTTGGACAGGGTGGGGTATGGCTACACCTTC.

The V and J genes are TRBV5-4 and TRBJ1-5; D is unclear. V dropped 1 base and J dropped 6 bases, with 8 bases sitting between them. The germline CDR1 and CDR2 sequences are SGHNT and YYREEE (reference sequence). The length of the CDR3 is 13 residues. CDR3 nucleotide sequence: TGTGCCAGCAGCTTGAACCCCGGTCAGCCCCAGCATTTT. Its protein is CASSLNPGQPQHF.

This CDR3 reads CASSLRETGLYEQYF. CDR3 DNA: TGTGCCAGCAGCCTACGAGAGACAGGGCTCTACGAGCAGTACTTC. The chain is built from TRBV11-2 and TRBJ2-7, with 7 bases identical to TRBD1. The junction had 10 bases not matched to a gene; V was cut back by 5 bases and J by 3 bases. Germline CDR1 and CDR2: SGHAT and FQNNGV. This CDR3 is 15 amino acids long.

The J gene is TRBJ1-5, the V gene TRBV11-2; D gene unclear. V shed 0 bases and J shed 7 bases, with 7 bases lying between them. Germline CDR1 reads SGHAT; CDR2 reads FQNNGV. The CDR3 is 13 residues long. CDR3 loop: CASSLDHGQPQHF. The CDR3 bases are TGTGCCAGCAGCTTAGATCACGGGCAGCCCCAGCATTTT.

V and J are TRBV7-2 and TRBJ2-1; D unclear. CDR3 length: 15 residues. Germline CDR1 is SGHTA and CDR2 is FQGNSA. V lost 5 bases, J lost 1 base, and 12 bases lay in between. CDR3 in amino acids: CASSPRGASYNEQFF. The CDR3 bases are TGTGCCAGCAGCCCGCGCGGCGCTTCCTACAATGAGCAGTTCTTC.

The chain combines TRBV10-1 with TRBJ2-3; 13 bases are a match to TRBD2. With 0 bases clipped from V and 3 bases from J, the junction kept 6 bases outside the gene matches. The CDR3 length is 18 residues. Germline V gene lookup returns CDR1 WNHNN and CDR2 SYGVQD (reference sequence). CDR3 nucleotide sequence: TGCGCCAGCAGTGAGTCAGGGACTAGCGGGATCGGTACAGATACGCAGTATTTT. Amino acids: CASSESGTSGIGTDTQYF.

V is TRBV5-6 and J is TRBJ1-2; no reliable D call. The V end was cut by 0 bases, the J end by 4 bases, with 13 bases between. The CDR3 consists of 15 residues. Germline assignment: CDR1 SGHDT and CDR2 YYEEEE. CDR3 region: CASSLGAGKSYGYTF. The CDR3 DNA reads as TGTGCCAGCAGCTTGGGGGCGGGAAAAAGCTATGGCTACACCTTC.

This clone has a handful of counts. The rearrangement joins TRBV7-2 to TRBJ2-3; TRBD1 matches at 11 bases. Germline lookup yields CDR1 SGHTA and CDR2 FQGNSA. Unmatched junction bases numbered 5, after V lost 5 bases and J lost 4 bases. This CDR3 is built from 15 residues. The CDR3 DNA follows: TGTGCCAGCAGCCTGGGACAGGGGGGGGCAGATACGCAGTATTTT. Translated: CASSLGQGGADTQYF.

This sequence joins TRBV10-3 and TRBJ1-5; TRBD1 matches 9 bases. The CDR3 is 19 amino acids. Germline CDR1 reads ENHRY; CDR2 reads SYGVKD. V lost 0 bases and J lost 3; bases outside the gene matches: 12. CDR3 coding DNA: TGTGCCATCAGTGAGTCGCCCCAAGGGGGGACAGGGAACAATCAGCCCCAGCATTTT. This sequence encodes CAISESPQGGTGNNQPQHF.